A selection of T cell receptor beta chains follows, all from one sample in a study of cytomegalovirus exposure and HLA in healthy donors. Generated by immunoSEQ multiplex PCR, the TCRdb table keeps only in-frame clones and is missing some. Counted here are more than 75,000 clones, 70% to 80% occurring once; the ten biggest clones make up 14% to 15%. Sequenced input: PBMCs. The origin of the receptors is a woman aged 40 to 50 in good health and CMV-seropositive. Both conserved end residues are part of each CDR3. The D gene is left open where the match is weak. Only part of the rows carry a size: once, few, many, or a class if the clone is expanded.

clone_size: .; d_call: TRBD1; v_call: TRBV7-9; j_call: TRBJ1-5; cdr3_aa: CASSKTGGEGQPQHF; cdr3_nt: TGTGCCAGCAGCAAAACAGGGGGCGAGGGGCAGCCCCAGCATTTT
clone_size: few; d_call: TRBD2; v_call: TRBV9; j_call: TRBJ2-3; cdr3_aa: CASSVVGLAGGIDTQYF; cdr3_nt: TGTGCCAGCAGCGTAGTGGGACTAGCGGGGGGCATAGATACGCAGTATTTT
clone_size: .; d_call: .; v_call: TRBV7-2; j_call: TRBJ1-1; cdr3_aa: CASSLGQGRWDTEAFF; cdr3_nt: TGTGCCAGCAGCTTAGGTCAGGGGAGATGGGACACTGAAGCTTTCTTT
clone_size: .; d_call: .; v_call: TRBV27; j_call: TRBJ2-7; cdr3_aa: CASSFSTGNYEQYF; cdr3_nt: TGTGCCAGCAGTTTTAGTACGGGGAACTACGAGCAGTACTTC
clone_size: .; d_call: .; v_call: TRBV11-2; j_call: TRBJ2-5; cdr3_aa: CASSLAGGQSETQYF; cdr3_nt: TGTGCCAGCAGCTTAGCGGGGGGCCAGAGCGAGACCCAGTACTTC
clone_size: few; d_call: TRBD1; v_call: TRBV6-5; j_call: TRBJ1-2; cdr3_aa: CASSAQGLASDGYTF; cdr3_nt: TGTGCCAGCAGTGCACAGGGGCTGGCGAGTGATGGCTACACCTTC
clone_size: .; d_call: .; v_call: TRBV27; j_call: TRBJ2-5; cdr3_aa: CASSTIRPGTQYF; cdr3_nt: TGTGCCAGCAGCACGATCCGCCCAGGCACCCAGTACTTC
clone_size: .; d_call: .; v_call: TRBV5-4; j_call: TRBJ1-1; cdr3_aa: CASIGGTEAFF; cdr3_nt: TGTGCCAGCATCGGAGGGACTGAAGCTTTCTTT
clone_size: once; d_call: TRBD2; v_call: TRBV19; j_call: TRBJ2-1; cdr3_aa: CASSISGGEYNEQFF; cdr3_nt: TGTGCCAGTAGTATAAGCGGGGGGGAGTACAATGAGCAGTTCTTC
clone_size: .; d_call: TRBD1; v_call: TRBV7-6; j_call: TRBJ1-2; cdr3_aa: CASSKHSRGQGYGYTF; cdr3_nt: TGTGCCAGCAGCAAACATAGTAGGGGACAGGGCTATGGCTACACCTTC
clone_size: once; d_call: .; v_call: TRBV7-9; j_call: TRBJ1-1; cdr3_aa: CASSFSPDTEAFF; cdr3_nt: TGTGCCAGCAGCTTCTCTCCGGACACTGAAGCTTTCTTT
clone_size: .; d_call: TRBD1; v_call: TRBV5-6; j_call: TRBJ1-1; cdr3_aa: CASSLGQGGRNTEAFF; cdr3_nt: TGTGCCAGCAGCCTAGGACAGGGCGGCAGGAACACTGAAGCTTTCTTT
clone_size: few; d_call: TRBD2; v_call: TRBV7-9; j_call: TRBJ2-7; cdr3_aa: CASSPLRGLTYEQYF; cdr3_nt: TGTGCCAGCAGCCCACTACGGGGACTAACCTACGAGCAGTACTTC
clone_size: .; d_call: .; v_call: TRBV6-1; j_call: TRBJ1-1; cdr3_aa: CASSEARTEAFF; cdr3_nt: TGTGCCAGCAGTGAAGCGCGAACTGAAGCTTTCTTT
clone_size: .; d_call: .; v_call: TRBV28; j_call: TRBJ2-3; cdr3_aa: CASSFLSGTDTQYF; cdr3_nt: TGTGCCAGCAGTTTTTTGAGCGGCACAGATACGCAGTATTTT
clone_size: .; d_call: .; v_call: TRBV30; j_call: TRBJ2-7; cdr3_aa: CAWIPPGTYEQYF; cdr3_nt: TGTGCCTGGATTCCCCCGGGTACCTACGAGCAGTACTTC
clone_size: .; d_call: .; v_call: TRBV10-3; j_call: TRBJ1-2; cdr3_aa: CAISQSGDYGYTF; cdr3_nt: TGTGCCATCAGCCAATCCGGGGACTATGGCTACACCTTC
clone_size: .; d_call: TRBD1; v_call: TRBV6-5; j_call: TRBJ2-2; cdr3_aa: CASSQTGSGSGELFF; cdr3_nt: TGTGCCAGCAGCCAGACAGGGTCTGGCTCCGGGGAGCTGTTTTTT
clone_size: .; d_call: TRBD1; v_call: TRBV7-7; j_call: TRBJ2-3; cdr3_aa: CASSQGASSTDTQYF; cdr3_nt: TGTGCTAGCAGCCAGGGGGCGTCGAGCACAGATACGCAGTATTTT
clone_size: .; d_call: .; v_call: TRBV6-1; j_call: TRBJ2-6; cdr3_aa: CASSLHSTGANVLTF; cdr3_nt: TGTGCCAGCAGCTTACACAGTACTGGGGCCAACGTCCTGACTTTC
clone_size: .; d_call: .; v_call: TRBV12-5; j_call: TRBJ1-1; cdr3_aa: CASEGEGMNTEAFF; cdr3_nt: TGTGCTAGTGAGGGGGAGGGAATGAACACTGAAGCTTTCTTT
clone_size: .; d_call: .; v_call: TRBV11-2; j_call: TRBJ1-1; cdr3_aa: CASSLVGSVNTEAFF; cdr3_nt: TGTGCCAGCAGCTTAGTTGGTTCGGTCAACACTGAAGCTTTCTTT
clone_size: .; d_call: TRBD2; v_call: TRBV5-6; j_call: TRBJ2-3; cdr3_aa: CASSSPGTIADTQYF; cdr3_nt: TGTGCCAGCAGCTCCCCCGGGACTATAGCCGATACGCAGTATTTT
clone_size: .; d_call: .; v_call: TRBV6-5; j_call: TRBJ1-6; cdr3_aa: CASSYQTGMNSPLHF; cdr3_nt: TGTGCCAGCAGTTACCAAACAGGGATGAATTCACCCCTCCACTTT
clone_size: .; d_call: TRBD1; v_call: TRBV19; j_call: TRBJ1-2; cdr3_aa: CASSTGGHDYGYTF; cdr3_nt: TGTGCCAGTAGTACAGGGGGTCATGACTATGGCTACACCTTC
clone_size: .; d_call: TRBD1; v_call: TRBV5-1; j_call: TRBJ1-1; cdr3_aa: CASSLEGQGFTEAFF; cdr3_nt: TGCGCCAGCAGCTTGGAGGGACAGGGGTTTACTGAAGCTTTCTTT
clone_size: .; d_call: .; v_call: TRBV15; j_call: TRBJ2-3; cdr3_aa: CATSRGQGYTQYF; cdr3_nt: TGTGCCACCAGCAGGGGCCAGGGGTATACGCAGTATTTT
clone_size: .; d_call: .; v_call: TRBV27; j_call: TRBJ1-1; cdr3_aa: CASSLLTMPGTEAFF; cdr3_nt: TGTGCCAGCAGTTTACTTACGATGCCGGGCACTGAAGCTTTCTTT
clone_size: .; d_call: .; v_call: TRBV20-1; j_call: TRBJ1-2; cdr3_aa: CSAKTGDGYTF; cdr3_nt: TGCAGTGCAAAGACTGGAGACGGCTACACCTTC
clone_size: few; d_call: .; v_call: TRBV5-6; j_call: TRBJ2-1; cdr3_aa: CASSLRREQFF; cdr3_nt: TGTGCCAGCAGCTTGAGGCGGGAGCAGTTCTTC
clone_size: .; d_call: .; v_call: TRBV5-5; j_call: TRBJ1-1; cdr3_aa: CASSLAGNTEAFF; cdr3_nt: TGTGCCAGCAGCTTGGCGGGGAACACTGAAGCTTTCTTT
clone_size: .; d_call: .; v_call: TRBV4-1; j_call: TRBJ2-3; cdr3_aa: CASSRGEFIGGDFTDTQYF; cdr3_nt: TGCGCCAGCAGCCGGGGGGAGTTCATAGGGGGGGATTTCACAGATACGCAGTATTTT
clone_size: .; d_call: .; v_call: TRBV28; j_call: TRBJ2-5; cdr3_aa: CASSTHRGGLGEETQYF; cdr3_nt: TGTGCCAGCAGTACCCACAGGGGGGGCCTTGGGGAAGAGACCCAGTACTTC
clone_size: .; d_call: TRBD1; v_call: TRBV6-5; j_call: TRBJ1-1; cdr3_aa: CASSQMTGEGEAFF; cdr3_nt: TGTGCCAGCAGCCAAATGACAGGGGAGGGTGAAGCTTTCTTT
clone_size: .; d_call: TRBD2; v_call: TRBV28; j_call: TRBJ2-7; cdr3_aa: CASSLSLAGGRYEQYF; cdr3_nt: TGTGCCAGCAGTTTATCATTAGCGGGAGGAAGGTACGAGCAGTACTTC
clone_size: .; d_call: .; v_call: TRBV30; j_call: TRBJ2-3; cdr3_aa: CAWSQGAAPTDTQYF; cdr3_nt: TGTGCCTGGAGCCAAGGGGCCGCTCCCACAGATACGCAGTATTTT
clone_size: .; d_call: TRBD2; v_call: TRBV30; j_call: TRBJ2-3; cdr3_aa: CAWSSVGSGIRDTQYF; cdr3_nt: TGTGCCTGGAGTAGTGTCGGTAGCGGGATAAGGGATACGCAGTATTTT
clone_size: .; d_call: .; v_call: TRBV5-1; j_call: TRBJ1-1; cdr3_aa: CASSPGVTVNTEAFF; cdr3_nt: TGCGCCAGCAGCCCGGGAGTGACGGTGAACACTGAAGCTTTCTTT
clone_size: .; d_call: .; v_call: TRBV2; j_call: TRBJ1-1; cdr3_aa: CASSERRLDTEAFF; cdr3_nt: TGTGCCAGCAGTGAGAGGCGGCTGGACACTGAAGCTTTCTTT
clone_size: .; d_call: .; v_call: TRBV5-1; j_call: TRBJ1-6; cdr3_aa: CASSQEIAGSPLHF; cdr3_nt: TGCGCCAGCAGCCAGGAGATTGCGGGATCACCCCTCCACTTT
clone_size: .; d_call: .; v_call: TRBV18; j_call: TRBJ2-6; cdr3_aa: CASHGEAGANVLTF; cdr3_nt: TGTGCCAGCCACGGAGAAGCTGGGGCCAACGTCCTGACTTTC
clone_size: .; d_call: .; v_call: TRBV28; j_call: TRBJ1-4; cdr3_aa: CASTMGADNEKLFF; cdr3_nt: TGTGCCAGCACCATGGGGGCAGATAATGAAAAACTGTTTTTT
clone_size: .; d_call: .; v_call: TRBV4-1; j_call: TRBJ1-5; cdr3_aa: CASSQTLRNQPQHF; cdr3_nt: TGCGCCAGCAGCCAAACACTACGTAATCAGCCCCAGCATTTT
clone_size: few; d_call: TRBD2; v_call: TRBV4-3; j_call: TRBJ2-7; cdr3_aa: CASSQGLAGAYEQYF; cdr3_nt: TGCGCCAGCAGCCAAGGCCTAGCGGGAGCCTACGAGCAGTACTTC
clone_size: .; d_call: .; v_call: TRBV1; j_call: TRBJ2-7; cdr3_aa: CTSSQVRGSTAPEQYF; cdr3_nt: TGCACCAGCAGCCAGGTAAGGGGTTCGACTGCGCCCGAGCAGTACTTC
clone_size: once; d_call: .; v_call: TRBV7-7; j_call: TRBJ2-1; cdr3_aa: CASSLTGSSYNEQFF; cdr3_nt: TGTGCTAGCAGCTTAACAGGGAGCTCCTACAATGAGCAGTTCTTC
clone_size: .; d_call: TRBD2; v_call: TRBV7-2; j_call: TRBJ2-3; cdr3_aa: CASSSRTSGRTDTQYF; cdr3_nt: TGTGCCAGCAGCTCCCGGACTAGCGGGAGGACAGATACGCAGTATTTT
clone_size: .; d_call: TRBD1; v_call: TRBV11-2; j_call: TRBJ1-2; cdr3_aa: CASSLEAGRGLGYTF; cdr3_nt: TGTGCCAGCAGCTTAGAGGCTGGCAGGGGGCTTGGCTACACCTTC
clone_size: .; d_call: TRBD2; v_call: TRBV2; j_call: TRBJ2-5; cdr3_aa: CASRGGETQYF; cdr3_nt: TGTGCCAGCCGGGGGGGAGAGACCCAGTACTTC
clone_size: .; d_call: TRBD1; v_call: TRBV4-2; j_call: TRBJ2-1; cdr3_aa: CASSQDPGTGYNEQFF; cdr3_nt: TGTGCCAGCAGCCAAGATCCTGGGACAGGATACAATGAGCAGTTCTTC
clone_size: few; d_call: .; v_call: TRBV18; j_call: TRBJ1-5; cdr3_aa: CASSPTGSQPQHF; cdr3_nt: TGTGCCAGCTCACCAACCGGGTCCCAGCCCCAGCATTTT
clone_size: .; d_call: .; v_call: TRBV7-9; j_call: TRBJ1-3; cdr3_aa: CASSTTDFTSGNTIYF; cdr3_nt: TGTGCCAGCAGCACGACAGATTTTACATCTGGAAACACCATATATTTT
clone_size: .; d_call: .; v_call: TRBV19; j_call: TRBJ2-2; cdr3_aa: CASSIAGNTGELFF; cdr3_nt: TGTGCCAGTAGTATTGCCGGGAACACCGGGGAGCTGTTTTTT